The 29 T cell receptor beta chains given below trace back to one sample, sequenced in a study of T cells in Graves' hyperthyroidism and ophthalmopathy. What was amplified from RNA transcripts were TCR beta CDR3 regions. The HTBI primer set drove a first-round RT-PCR of the TCR CDR3. MiXCR, run by TCRdb on the multiplex PCR reads, gives a single entry per CDR3 protein. The sample yields some 490,000 distinct CDR3 sequences, roughly a sixth seen once. The material sequenced was blood. The receptors were sampled from a woman in her 30s with Graves' ophthalmopathy.

This clonotype was recorded many times. This chain uses TRBV5-1 with TRBJ2-2; 8 bases agree with TRBD2. CDR1 is SGHRS, CDR2 YFSETQ, per germline. V lost 4 bases to trimming and J lost 1 base; unmatched junction nucleotides: 3. The CDR3 extends over 15 amino acids. The CDR3 DNA sequence: TGCGCCAGCAGCATAAGCGGGAGGAACACCGGGGAGCTGTTTTTT. The encoded protein is CASSISGRNTGELFF.

This clonotype was counted between two and nine times. This chain uses TRBV19 with TRBJ1-1; D gene ambiguous. The V gene lost 6 bases and the J gene lost 3 bases, with 8 bases spanning the gap. Germline V gives CDR1 LNHDA, CDR2 SQIVND (reference sequence). The CDR3 runs to 12 residues. CDR3 amino acids: CASRAGYTEAFF. DNA of the CDR3: TGTGCCAGTAGGGCGGGATACACTGAAGCTTTCTTT.

CDR3 loop: CASSQDIRDSYEQYF. In DNA, the CDR3 is TGTGCCAGCAGCCAAGACATTCGGGACTCCTACGAGCAGTACTTC. The rearrangement uses TRBV4-2 and TRBJ2-7; D is possibly TRBD2 (5 bases). The CDR3 loop spans 15 amino acids. V was cut by 0 bases and J by 0 bases, with 9 bases left in between. Germline assignment: CDR1 LGHNA and CDR2 YNFKEQ.

The chain couples TRBV6-1 to TRBJ2-2; D remains ambiguous. Deletions cut 8 bases from V and 1 base from J, with 11 bases between. The CDR3 runs to 14 residues. Per germline, CDR1 MNHNS and CDR2 SASEGT. CDR3 DNA: TGTGCCAGCCGACGGTGGTGGAACACCGGGGAGCTGTTTTTT. The encoded protein is CASRRWWNTGELFF.

This clonotype was detected many times. V and J are TRBV6-1 and TRBJ1-2; D gene ambiguous. Germline CDR1 and CDR2: MNHNS and SASEGT. The CDR3 sequence is 13 residues long. The V end lost 6 bases, the J end lost 2 bases, and 10 bases lay between the germline ends. CDR3 sequence reads: CASSQTQNYGYTF. The CDR3 bases are TGTGCCAGCAGCCAGACTCAGAACTATGGCTACACCTTC.

This clonotype has a count of ten or more. The chain has TRBV5-6 and TRBJ2-1, with TRBD1 matching 8 bases. V lost 4 bases and J lost 9; bases outside the gene matches: 3. Looked up from germline, CDR1 is SGHDT and CDR2 is YYEEEE. This CDR3 is built from 12 residues. CDR3 bases: TGTGCCAGCAGCGCCCAGGGGGCTGAGCAGTTCTTC. This translates into CASSAQGAEQFF. Looking up the rest from reference TRBV5-6 and TRBJ2-1 gives the full variable domain: DAGVTQSPTHLIKTRGQQVTLRCSPKSGHDTVSWYQQALGQGPQFIFQYYEEEERQRGNFPDRFSGHQFPNYSSELNVNALLLGDSALYLCASSAQGAEQFFGPGTRLTVL.

The genes are TRBV7-6 and TRBJ2-2; D unclear. V shed 7 bases and J shed 7 bases, with 13 bases lying between them. Germline CDR1 SGHVS, CDR2 FNYEAQ. The CDR3 has 13 amino acids. CDR3 DNA: TGTGCCAGCACCTCCCTCGGTGTCGGGGAGCTGTTTTTT. Translation gives CASTSLGVGELFF. The full variable domain, completed using reference TRBV7-6 and TRBJ2-2, is GAGVSQSPRYKVTKRGQDVALRCDPISGHVSLYWYRQALGQGPEFLTYFNYEAQQDKSGLPNDRFSAERPEGSISTLTIQRTEQRDSAMYRCASTSLGVGELFFGEGSRLTVL.

There are many counts of this clonotype. The chain links TRBV6-2 or TRBV6-3 to TRBJ1-5; 8 nucleotides align to TRBD1. Germline V lookup: CDR1 MNHEY, CDR2 SVGEGT. V trimming: 5 bases; J trimming: 0 bases; junction bases outside the gene matches: 3. The CDR3 extends over 15 amino acids. The CDR3 is CASSRTGNSNQPQHF. The CDR3, as DNA: TGTGCCAGCAGTCGGACAGGGAATAGCAATCAGCCCCAGCATTTT.

This clonotype was seen many times. The chain uses TRBV7-2 and TRBJ2-5; D possibly corresponds to TRBD2 (6 bases). V dropped 5 bases and J dropped 1 base, with 8 bases sitting between them. The CDR3 is 13 amino acids. CDR1 SGHTA and CDR2 FQGNSA come from the germline V gene. The CDR3 nucleotides are TGTGCCAGCAGCCGGGGGTCCCAAGAGACCCAGTACTTC. This encodes CASSRGSQETQYF.

The V gene is TRBV14, the J gene TRBJ2-3, with D possibly being TRBD2 (6 bases). With 4 bases removed from V and 9 bases from J, the gap between germline ends came to 17 bases. Germline CDR1 reads SGHDN; CDR2 reads FVKESK. This CDR3 contains 14 residues. CDR3: CASSRASPRETQYF. In DNA, the CDR3 is TGTGCCAGCAGCCGCGCCTCCCCCCGGGAGACGCAGTATTTT.

This clonotype was seen more than once but under ten times. The chain employs TRBV28 and TRBJ1-2; D unresolved. Germline V gives CDR1 MDHEN, CDR2 SYDVKM. The CDR3 loop spans 14 amino acids. V lost 3 bases and J 6 bases, leaving 14 bases between the germline ends. The CDR3 is CASSFSRVGNGYTF. DNA for the CDR3: TGTGCCAGCAGTTTTTCACGGGTCGGGAATGGCTACACCTTC.

This clonotype was seen at least ten times. This chain connects TRBV7-9 to TRBJ2-5; the match to TRBD2 covers 9 bases. This CDR3 is built from 16 residues. Trimming at V came to 3 bases and at J to 3 bases, leaving 8 bases not matched to a gene. The germline CDR1 and CDR2 sequences are SEHNR and FQNEAQ (reference sequence). CDR3 in amino acids: CASSLGWLAGEETQYF. The CDR3, as DNA: TGTGCCAGCAGCTTGGGTTGGTTAGCGGGGGAAGAGACCCAGTACTTC.

The rearrangement links TRBV29-1 to TRBJ2-3; D gene ambiguous. V lost 4 bases and J 2 bases, leaving 10 bases between the germline ends. Germline-derived CDR1 and CDR2 are SQVTM and ANQGSEA. This CDR3 comprises 13 residues. CDR3 nucleotide sequence: TGCAGCGTTGTGGTGGTGTTCACAGATACGCAGTATTTT. This codes for CSVVVVFTDTQYF.

This clonotype was observed a handful of times. CDR3: CAWRWGLSSGNTIYF. As DNA, the CDR3 is TGTGCCTGGAGATGGGGGTTGAGCTCTGGAAACACCATATATTTT. The chain carries TRBV30 and TRBJ1-3, with D tentatively TRBD1 (5 bases). Germline V gives CDR1 GTSNPN, CDR2 SVGIG (reference sequence). V dropped 3 bases and J dropped 0 bases, with 12 bases sitting between them. This CDR3 contains 15 residues.

The chain uses TRBV28 and TRBJ2-7; D is undetermined. TRBJ2-1 explains the end of the DNA better; the J call may be wrong. Germline assignment: CDR1 MDHEN and CDR2 SYDVKM. The CDR3 spans 13 residues. The chain's CDR3 is CASSLSISYEQFF. The CDR3 DNA follows: TGTGCCAGCAGTTTATCCATCTCCTACGAGCAGTTCTTC.

This clonotype was observed once. CDR3 sequence (DNA): TGTGCCAGCTCACCACCAAGTGGAACTGAAGCTTTCTTT. Protein product: CASSPPSGTEAFF. This chain uses TRBV18 with TRBJ1-1; D remains ambiguous. The CDR3 is 13 amino acids. Germline V gives CDR1 KGHSH, CDR2 LQKENI. The V end lost 0 bases, the J end lost 5 bases, and 7 bases lay between the germline ends.

This clonotype was counted between two and nine times. The chain employs TRBV4-1 and TRBJ2-3, with no clear D. The germline V and J ends were trimmed by 4 bases and 1 base, with 9 bases remaining between them. This CDR3 comprises 14 residues. CDR1 MGHRA and CDR2 YSYEKL come from the germline V gene. CDR3 bases: TGCGCCAGCAGCCTTTTCTCGCGCACAGATACGCAGTATTTT. Residues: CASSLFSRTDTQYF.

This clonotype was recorded at least ten times. The rearrangement joins TRBV20-1 to TRBJ1-5, with D possibly being TRBD1 (5 bases). V was clipped by 2 bases and J by 1 base, with 15 bases between them. Germline CDR1 and CDR2: DFQATT and SNEGSKA (reference sequence). The CDR3 covers 16 residues. The CDR3: CSARRTGRASNQPQHF. The CDR3, as DNA: TGCAGTGCTAGAAGAACGGGCAGGGCGAGCAATCAGCCCCAGCATTTT.

To note about this clonotype: Since no conserved phenylalanine or tryptophan closes the CDR3, a read error is the likely cause. The CDR3 here is CASSPSGTPFFEQYL. The CDR3 region has the DNA TGTGCCAGTAGTCCTTCCGGGACCCCCTTTTTTGAGCAGTACCTC. The chain recombines TRBV19 with TRBJ2-7; tentatively, D is TRBD1 or TRBD2 (5 bases each). CDR1 and CDR2 from the germline V gene are LNHDA and SQIVND (reference sequence). V was shortened by 5 bases and J by 7 bases, with 21 bases between the two germline ends. The length of the CDR3 is 15 residues.

This clonotype was counted many times. The rearrangement links TRBV7-2 to TRBJ2-2; 8 bases are a match to TRBD2. The CDR3 extends over 15 amino acids. The germline V gene encodes CDR1 SGHTA and CDR2 FQGNSA. V gave up 2 bases and J gave up 5 bases; unmatched junction bases: 4. The CDR3 DNA follows: TGTGCCAGCAGCTTATCTAGCGGGTATACCGGGGAGCTGTTTTTT. It encodes CASSLSSGYTGELFF.

On this clonotype itself: A read error may explain this, as a much larger clone is one base away. This rearrangement joins TRBV6-2 or TRBV6-3 to TRBJ1-1; D gene ambiguous. Germline V lookup: CDR1 MNHEY, CDR2 SVGEGT. The CDR3 covers 13 residues. CDR3 DNA sequence: TGTGCCAGCAGTTACCCCGCGATCACTGAAGCTTCCTTT. Amino acids: CASSYPAITEASF.

This clonotype was seen a few times. The chain recombines TRBV12-3 or TRBV12-4 with TRBJ2-7; 9 nucleotides match TRBD1. The V and J ends lost 6 bases and 4 bases, in that order; junction bases with no gene match: 10. The CDR3 spans 15 residues. The CDR3: CASSLQGQGHYEQYF. The CDR3 bases are TGTGCCAGCAGCCTACAGGGACAGGGCCATTACGAGCAGTACTTC.

The chain uses TRBV20-1 and TRBJ2-7; TRBD2 aligns across 11 bases. The ends lost 6 bases at V and 5 bases at J; junction bases unmatched: 9. Germline loops: CDR1 DFQATT, CDR2 SNEGSKA (reference sequence). This CDR3 has 14 residues. CDR3 sequence reads: CSARNSGRGNEQYF. CDR3 sequence (DNA): TGCAGTGCGCGCAATAGCGGGAGGGGCAACGAGCAGTACTTC.

This clonotype was seen many times. The chain uses TRBV20-1 and TRBJ2-7, with TRBD2 identical over 11 bases. V gave up 3 bases and J gave up 3 bases; unmatched junction bases: 7. The CDR3 extends over 15 amino acids. Germline CDR1 and CDR2: DFQATT and SNEGSKA (reference sequence). The DNA of the CDR3 is TGCAGTGCTAGTTCCGGGACTAGCGGTATCTACGAGCAGTACTTC. It is translated as CSASSGTSGIYEQYF.

This clonotype showed up many times. This chain joins TRBV7-2 and TRBJ2-3; no clear D. Germline lookup yields CDR1 SGHTA and CDR2 FQGNSA. Trimming took 1 base from V and 3 from J, leaving 8 bases between them. CDR3 length equals 14 residues. The CDR3 bases are TGTGCCAGCAGCTTAGTTAGGGTTACAGATACGCAGTATTTT. The encoded protein is CASSLVRVTDTQYF.

This sequence joins TRBV27 and TRBJ1-5; D gene ambiguous. CDR1 MNHEY and CDR2 SMNVEV come from the germline V gene (reference sequence). V was cut by 0 bases and J by 4 bases, with 10 bases left in between. The CDR3 consists of 15 residues. The CDR3 DNA reads as TGTGCCAGCAGTTTATCGCGCCACTTGAATCAGCCCCAGCATTTT. Its protein product is CASSLSRHLNQPQHF.

This clonotype was picked up many times. This chain connects TRBV29-1 to TRBJ1-1, with D possibly TRBD1 on 5 matching bases. There are 13 residues in the CDR3. V lost 3 bases, J lost 0 bases, and 8 bases lay in between. Germline CDR1 reads SQVTM; CDR2 reads ANQGSEA. CDR3 region: CSVEGRMNTEAFF. Written as DNA, the CDR3 is TGCAGCGTTGAGGGACGTATGAACACTGAAGCTTTCTTT.

This chain joins TRBV19 and TRBJ2-7; 12 nucleotides line up with TRBD1. The CDR3 is made up of 16 amino acids. Germline lookup yields CDR1 LNHDA and CDR2 SQIVND (reference sequence). With 5 bases clipped from V and 5 bases from J, the junction kept 10 bases outside the gene matches. The CDR3 coding sequence is TGTGCCAGTAGTCGGTTGGAGGGACAGGGGGCTCACGAGCAGTACTTC. Translation gives CASSRLEGQGAHEQYF.

This clonotype has a count of ten or more. CDR3 loop: CASSLGDLSEQYF. For the CDR3, the DNA is TGTGCCAGCAGCTTAGGGGACCTTTCTGAGCAGTACTTC. The chain uses TRBV7-3 and TRBJ2-7, with D perhaps matching TRBD1 or TRBD2 (5 bases each). Germline V gene sequence: CDR1 SGHTA, CDR2 FQGTGA. The CDR3 has 13 residues. V lost 2 bases, J lost 7 bases, and 12 bases lay in between.